Included here is one TCR beta chain sequence, with context. Per the authors' pipeline: The assay estimated nucleated cells by amplifying reference gene primers. Here immunoSEQ multiplex PCR was the method, and the copy in TCRdb shows in-frame clones only, minus some. V, J and clone size derive from that table, while D and trimming were established from the DNA sequence. Of 150,000 to 200,000 clones listed, about nine tenths are singletons. This entry is derived from a study of blood T cell repertoires in COVID-19. Study context: COVID-19 samples from acute and convalescent phases originated in the United States, Italy and Spain. The analysed material was cDNA or gDNA that came from T cells, B-cell-depleted T cells, or PBMCs.

Germline V gives CDR1 SGHAT, CDR2 FQNNGV. The V gene end was trimmed by 5 bases and the J gene end by 5 bases; junction bases not matched to a gene: 10. The CDR3 covers 15 residues. Enrollment of patients from Seattle took place during active infection, with longitudinal follow-up. The sequenced sample consisted of peripheral blood. This receptor was identified in a woman in her sixties with COVID-19, enrolled during active disease. The chain uses TRBV11-2 and TRBJ2-5; 8 nucleotides match TRBD1. In DNA form, the CDR3 reads TGTGCCAGCAGCGCCGACAGGGGACTCGGGGAGACCCAGTACTTC. This codes for CASSADRGLGETQYF.